This T cell receptor beta chain originates from a study of blood T cells in healthy people across ages. CDR3 length equals 16 residues. Trimming removed 1 base at V and 6 bases at J, with 17 bases between. Germline CDR1 reads SGHRS; CDR2 reads YFSETQ. A single count supports this clonotype. Its target is unknown. Next came a second PCR, run for about 7 to 12 cycles, which used a sample-barcoded 5' primer along with a J-beta primer mix. One entry per CDR3 protein, called by TCRdb with MiXCR from the 5' RACE reads. This sample has about 1.5 million distinct CDR3 sequences, with 40% to 45% found just once. Overall study findings and caveats: CMV status of donors was not determined, possibly confounding expanded clonotype changes.

The chain employs TRBV5-1 and TRBJ2-1, with D perhaps given as TRBD1 or TRBD2 (5 bases each). Sequencing was performed on blood. The TCR was taken from a woman aged 18-29 years in good health. This chain's CDR3 is CASSLSPGGLINEQFF. DNA for the CDR3: TGCGCCAGCAGCTTGTCGCCTGGGGGTTTAATCAATGAGCAGTTCTTC.